This T cell receptor beta chain comes out of a study of blood T cell repertoires in COVID-19. Looking at the study overall: Donors in the United States, Italy and Spain gave samples during acute or convalescent COVID-19. T cells, B-cell-depleted T cells, or PBMCs provided the cDNA or gDNA that served as material.

This CDR3 is 17 amino acids long. Germline V gives CDR1 SGHRS, CDR2 YFSETQ. Losses at the gene ends were 0 bases for V and 8 bases for J; bases not matched to a gene: 14. Some clones are missing from TCRdb's copy, which holds only in-frame ones; the method was immunoSEQ multiplex PCR. The sample has hundreds of thousands of clones; roughly 88% are singletons. The source of this sequence is a woman in her twenties or thirties with active or convalescent COVID-19. The rearrangement links TRBV5-1 to TRBJ1-3; 7 nucleotides match TRBD1. The sample consisted of peripheral blood. For the CDR3, the DNA is TGCGCCAGCAGCTTGGGACCTACAAGCCCTCAGGGGGACACCATATATTTT. Amino acids: CASSLGPTSPQGDTIYF.